This TCR beta chain was found in a study of molecular identifiers for immune sequencing clone quantification. TCRdb used MiXCR to reprocess the PCR reads, holding one entry per CDR3 protein. This sample yields about 640,000 distinct CDR3 sequences, of which just under 20% are seen a single time; about 0.9% belongs to the top ten. This clonotype has at least ten counts. This TCR derives from a human donor in good health. Some libraries in this study had Jurkat cell RNA spiked in. Source material: naive CD8+ T cells from blood, with Jurkat cell RNA spiked in. The subset denotes: FACS-sorted CD8+CD4-CCR7+CD45RA+ naive T cells.

CDR3: CASSVGLTEAFF. The CDR3 bases are TGTGCCAGCAGTGTTGGATTGACTGAAGCTTTCTTT. V usage is TRBV6-1 and J usage is TRBJ1-1; D is undetermined. CDR1 MNHNS and CDR2 SASEGT come from the germline V gene. V lost 4 bases, J lost 5 bases, and 8 bases lay in between. CDR3 size: 12 residues.